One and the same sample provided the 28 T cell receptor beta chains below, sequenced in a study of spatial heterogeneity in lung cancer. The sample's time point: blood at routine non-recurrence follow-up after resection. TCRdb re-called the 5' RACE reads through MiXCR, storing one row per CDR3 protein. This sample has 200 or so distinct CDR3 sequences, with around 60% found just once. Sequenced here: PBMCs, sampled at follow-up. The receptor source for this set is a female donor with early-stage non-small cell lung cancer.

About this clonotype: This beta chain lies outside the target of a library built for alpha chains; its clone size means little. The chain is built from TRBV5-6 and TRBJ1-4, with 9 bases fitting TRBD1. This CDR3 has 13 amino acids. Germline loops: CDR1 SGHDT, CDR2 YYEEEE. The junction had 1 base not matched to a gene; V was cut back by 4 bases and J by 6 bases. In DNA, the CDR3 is TGTGCCAGCAGCAACAGGGGGCATGAAAAACTGTTTTTT. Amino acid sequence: CASSNRGHEKLFF.

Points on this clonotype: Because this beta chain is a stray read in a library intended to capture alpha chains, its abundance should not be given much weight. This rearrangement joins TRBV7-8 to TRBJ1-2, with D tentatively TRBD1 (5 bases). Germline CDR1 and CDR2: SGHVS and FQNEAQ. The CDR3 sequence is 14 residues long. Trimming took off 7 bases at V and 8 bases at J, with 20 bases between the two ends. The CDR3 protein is CASTPLGGASGYTF. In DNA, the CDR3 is TGTGCCAGCACCCCCTTGGGAGGGGCAAGCGGCTACACCTTC.

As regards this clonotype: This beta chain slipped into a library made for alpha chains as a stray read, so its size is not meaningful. CDR3 sequence (DNA): TGTGCCAGCAGTTACGAACAGGGTACAAATGAGCAGTTCTTC. It codes for CASSYEQGTNEQFF. The chain combines TRBV6-6 with TRBJ2-1; tentative D call: TRBD1 (6 bases). The CDR3 is 14 residues long. V was pared by 2 bases and J by 7 bases, with 12 bases between. The germline V gene has CDR1 MNHNY and CDR2 SVGAGI (reference sequence).

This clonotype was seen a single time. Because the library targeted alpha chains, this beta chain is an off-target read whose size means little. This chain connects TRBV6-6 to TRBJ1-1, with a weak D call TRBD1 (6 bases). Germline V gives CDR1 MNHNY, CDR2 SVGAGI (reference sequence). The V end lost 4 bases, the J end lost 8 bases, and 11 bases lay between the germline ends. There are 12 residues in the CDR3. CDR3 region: CASSSQGYEAFF. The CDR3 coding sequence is TGTGCCAGCAGTTCACAGGGCTACGAAGCTTTCTTT.

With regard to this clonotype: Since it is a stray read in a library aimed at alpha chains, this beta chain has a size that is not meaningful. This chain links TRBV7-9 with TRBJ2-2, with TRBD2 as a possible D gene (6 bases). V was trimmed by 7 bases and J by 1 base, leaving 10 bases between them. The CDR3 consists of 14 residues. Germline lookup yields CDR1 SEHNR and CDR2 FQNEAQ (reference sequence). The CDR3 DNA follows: TGTGCCAGCAAGCGGGCCGGGAACACCGGGGAGCTGTTTTTT. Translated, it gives CASKRAGNTGELFF. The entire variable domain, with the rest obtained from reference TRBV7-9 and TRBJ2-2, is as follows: DTGVSQNPRHKITKRGQNVTFRCDPISEHNRLYWYRQTLGQGPEFLTYFQNEAQLEKSRLLSDRFSAERPKGSFSTLEIQRTEQGDSAMYLCASKRAGNTGELFFGEGSRLTVL.

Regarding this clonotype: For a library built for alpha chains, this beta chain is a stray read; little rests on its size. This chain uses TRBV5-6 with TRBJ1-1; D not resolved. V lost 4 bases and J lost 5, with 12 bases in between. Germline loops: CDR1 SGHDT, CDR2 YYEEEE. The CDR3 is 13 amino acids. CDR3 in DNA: TGTGCCAGCAGCCTTCGTGTTGGAACTGAAGCTTTCTTT. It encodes CASSLRVGTEAFF.

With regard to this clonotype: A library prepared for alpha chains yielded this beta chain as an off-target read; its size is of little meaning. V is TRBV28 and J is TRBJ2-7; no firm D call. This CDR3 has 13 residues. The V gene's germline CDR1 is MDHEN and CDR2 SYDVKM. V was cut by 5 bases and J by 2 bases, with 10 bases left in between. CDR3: CASSPGRAYEQYV. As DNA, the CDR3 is TGTGCCAGCAGTCCAGGACGGGCCTACGAGCAGTACGTC.

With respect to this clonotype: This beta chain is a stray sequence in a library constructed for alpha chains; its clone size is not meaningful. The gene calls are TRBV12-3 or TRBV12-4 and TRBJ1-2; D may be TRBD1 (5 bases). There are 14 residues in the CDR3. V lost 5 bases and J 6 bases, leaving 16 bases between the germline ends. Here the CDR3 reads CASSPQTETHGYTF. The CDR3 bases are TGTGCCAGCAGTCCCCAGACAGAAACGCATGGCTACACCTTC.

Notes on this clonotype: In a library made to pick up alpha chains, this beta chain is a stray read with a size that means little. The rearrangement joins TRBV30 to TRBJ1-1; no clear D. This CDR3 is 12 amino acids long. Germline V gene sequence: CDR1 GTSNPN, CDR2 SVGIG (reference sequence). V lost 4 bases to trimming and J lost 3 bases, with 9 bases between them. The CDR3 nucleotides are TGTGCCTGGATGAGGCAGCACACTGAAGCTTTCTTT. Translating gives CAWMRQHTEAFF.

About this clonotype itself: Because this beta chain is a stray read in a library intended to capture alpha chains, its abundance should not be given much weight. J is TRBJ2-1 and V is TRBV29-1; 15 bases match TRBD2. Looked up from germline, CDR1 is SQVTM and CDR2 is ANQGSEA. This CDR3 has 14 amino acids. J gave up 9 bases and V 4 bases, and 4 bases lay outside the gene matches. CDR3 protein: CSVGGLAGGSEQFF. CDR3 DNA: TGCAGCGTTGGGGGACTAGCGGGAGGTAGTGAGCAGTTCTTC.

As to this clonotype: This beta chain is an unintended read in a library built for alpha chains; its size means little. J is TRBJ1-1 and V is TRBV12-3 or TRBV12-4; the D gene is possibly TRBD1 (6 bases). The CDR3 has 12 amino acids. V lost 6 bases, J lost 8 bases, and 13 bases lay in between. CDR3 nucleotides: TGTGCCAGCAGGAGGACAGTGAGCGAAGCTTTCTTT. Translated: CASRRTVSEAFF.

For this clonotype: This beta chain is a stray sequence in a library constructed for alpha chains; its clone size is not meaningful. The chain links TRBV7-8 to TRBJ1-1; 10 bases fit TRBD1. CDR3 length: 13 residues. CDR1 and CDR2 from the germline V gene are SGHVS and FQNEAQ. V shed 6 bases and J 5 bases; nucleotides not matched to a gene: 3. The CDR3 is CASRDRGRTEAFF. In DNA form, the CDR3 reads TGTGCCAGCAGAGACAGGGGGCGGACTGAAGCTTTCTTT.

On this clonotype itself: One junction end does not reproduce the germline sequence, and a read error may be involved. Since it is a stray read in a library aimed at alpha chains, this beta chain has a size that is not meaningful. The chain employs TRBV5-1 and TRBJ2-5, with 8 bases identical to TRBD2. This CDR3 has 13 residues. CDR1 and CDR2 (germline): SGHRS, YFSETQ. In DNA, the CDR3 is TGTGCCAGCAGCGGGAGCACTCTGGAGACCCAGTACTTC. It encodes CASSGSTLETQYF.

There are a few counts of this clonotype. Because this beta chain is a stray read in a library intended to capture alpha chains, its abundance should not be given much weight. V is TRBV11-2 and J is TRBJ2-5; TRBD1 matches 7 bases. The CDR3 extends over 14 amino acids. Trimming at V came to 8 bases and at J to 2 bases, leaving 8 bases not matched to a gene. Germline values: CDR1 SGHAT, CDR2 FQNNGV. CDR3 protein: CASGPRTGQETQYF. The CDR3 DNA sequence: TGTGCCAGCGGGCCCAGGACAGGACAAGAGACCCAGTACTTC.

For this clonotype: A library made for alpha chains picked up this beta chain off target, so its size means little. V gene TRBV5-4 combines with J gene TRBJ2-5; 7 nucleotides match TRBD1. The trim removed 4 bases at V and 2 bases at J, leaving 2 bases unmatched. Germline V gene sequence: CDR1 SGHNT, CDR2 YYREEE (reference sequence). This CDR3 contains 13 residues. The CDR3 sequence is CASSVGQQETQYF. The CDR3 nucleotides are TGTGCCAGCAGCGTGGGACAGCAAGAGACCCAGTACTTC.

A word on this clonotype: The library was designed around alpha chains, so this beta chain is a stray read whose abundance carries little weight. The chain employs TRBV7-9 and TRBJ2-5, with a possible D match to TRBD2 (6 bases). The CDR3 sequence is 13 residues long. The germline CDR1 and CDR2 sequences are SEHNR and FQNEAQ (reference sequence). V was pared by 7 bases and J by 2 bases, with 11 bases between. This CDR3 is CASNLGGQETQYF. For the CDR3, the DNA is TGTGCCAGCAACCTCGGAGGGCAAGAGACCCAGTACTTC. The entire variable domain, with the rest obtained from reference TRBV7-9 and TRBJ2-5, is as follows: DTGVSQNPRHKITKRGQNVTFRCDPISEHNRLYWYRQTLGQGPEFLTYFQNEAQLEKSRLLSDRFSAERPKGSFSTLEIQRTEQGDSAMYLCASNLGGQETQYFGPGTRLLVL.

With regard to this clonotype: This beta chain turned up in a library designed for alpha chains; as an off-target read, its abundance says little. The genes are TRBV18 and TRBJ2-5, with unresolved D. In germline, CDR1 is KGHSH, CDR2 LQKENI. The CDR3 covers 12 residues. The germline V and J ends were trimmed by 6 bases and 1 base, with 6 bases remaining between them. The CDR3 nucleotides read TGTGCCAGCTCGTCCGGCCAAGAGACCCAGTACTTC. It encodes CASSSGQETQYF.

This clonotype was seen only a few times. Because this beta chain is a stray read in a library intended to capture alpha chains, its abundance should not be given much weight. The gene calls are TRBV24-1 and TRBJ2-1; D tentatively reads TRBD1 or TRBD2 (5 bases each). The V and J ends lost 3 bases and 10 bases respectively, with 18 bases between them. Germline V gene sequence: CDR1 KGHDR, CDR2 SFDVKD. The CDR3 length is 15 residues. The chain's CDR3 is CATSDPPGREGEQFF. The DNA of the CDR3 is TGTGCCACCAGTGATCCCCCGGGACGGGAAGGGGAGCAGTTCTTC.

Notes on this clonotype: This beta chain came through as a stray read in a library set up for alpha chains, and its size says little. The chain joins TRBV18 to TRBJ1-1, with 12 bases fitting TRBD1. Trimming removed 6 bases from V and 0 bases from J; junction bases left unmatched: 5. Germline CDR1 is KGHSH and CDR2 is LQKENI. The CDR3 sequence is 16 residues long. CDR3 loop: CASSCGTGGLNTEAFF. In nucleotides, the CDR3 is TGTGCCAGCTCCTGCGGGACAGGGGGCCTGAACACTGAAGCTTTCTTT.

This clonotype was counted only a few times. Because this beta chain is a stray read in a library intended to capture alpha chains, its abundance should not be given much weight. The CDR3 DNA reads TGTGCCAGCAGTTACCGACAGGGAGGCAATCAGCCCCAGCATTTT. Protein product: CASSYRQGGNQPQHF. The chain carries TRBV6-6 and TRBJ1-5; 7 bases are a match to TRBD1. V trimming: 2 bases; J trimming: 2 bases; junction bases outside the gene matches: 3. The CDR3 runs 15 residues. CDR1 MNHNY and CDR2 SVGAGI come from the germline V gene (reference sequence).

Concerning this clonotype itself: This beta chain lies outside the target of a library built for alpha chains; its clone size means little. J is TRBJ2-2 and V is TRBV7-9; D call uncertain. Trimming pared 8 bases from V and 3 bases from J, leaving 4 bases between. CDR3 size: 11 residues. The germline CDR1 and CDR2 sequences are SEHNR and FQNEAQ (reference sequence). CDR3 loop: CASGYTGELFF. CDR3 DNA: TGTGCCAGCGGGTACACCGGGGAGCTGTTTTTT.

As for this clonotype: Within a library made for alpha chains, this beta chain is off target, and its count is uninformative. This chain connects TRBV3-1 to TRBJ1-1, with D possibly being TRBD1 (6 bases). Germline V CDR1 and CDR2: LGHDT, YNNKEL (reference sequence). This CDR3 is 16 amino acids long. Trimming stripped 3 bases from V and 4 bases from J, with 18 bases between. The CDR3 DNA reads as TGTGCCAGCAGCCATTTCTCGACAGGCCCGGCCACTGAAGCTTTCTTT. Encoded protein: CASSHFSTGPATEAFF.

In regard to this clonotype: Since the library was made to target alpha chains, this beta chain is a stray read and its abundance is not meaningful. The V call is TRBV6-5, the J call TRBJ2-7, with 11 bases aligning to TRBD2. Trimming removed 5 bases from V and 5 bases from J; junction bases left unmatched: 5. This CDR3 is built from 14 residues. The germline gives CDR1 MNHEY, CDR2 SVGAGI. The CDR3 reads CASSPTSGTHEQYF. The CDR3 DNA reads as TGTGCCAGCAGTCCGACTAGCGGGACGCACGAGCAGTACTTC.

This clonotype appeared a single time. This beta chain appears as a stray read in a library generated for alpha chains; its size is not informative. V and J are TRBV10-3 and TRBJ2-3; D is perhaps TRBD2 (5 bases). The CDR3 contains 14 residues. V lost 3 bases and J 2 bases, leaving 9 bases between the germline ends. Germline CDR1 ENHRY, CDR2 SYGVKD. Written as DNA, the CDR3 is TGTGCCATCAGTGAAAGAGCGGACACAGATACGCAGTATTTT. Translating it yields CAISERADTDTQYF.

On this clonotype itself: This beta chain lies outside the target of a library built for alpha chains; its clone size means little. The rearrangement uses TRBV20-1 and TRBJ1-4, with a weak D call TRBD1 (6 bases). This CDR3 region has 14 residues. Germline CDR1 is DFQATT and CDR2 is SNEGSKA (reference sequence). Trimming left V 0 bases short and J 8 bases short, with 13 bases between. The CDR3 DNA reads TGCAGTGCTAGAGATCTACAGGGTCGGGAAAAACTGTTTTTT. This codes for CSARDLQGREKLFF.

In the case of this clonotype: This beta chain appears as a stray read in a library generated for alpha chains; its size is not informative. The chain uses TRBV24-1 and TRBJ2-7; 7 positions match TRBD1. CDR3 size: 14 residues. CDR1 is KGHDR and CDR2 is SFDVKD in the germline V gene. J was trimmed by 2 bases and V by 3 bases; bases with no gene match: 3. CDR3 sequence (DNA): TGTGCCACCAGTGATCCGGGACAGACCTACGAGCAGTACTTC. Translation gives CATSDPGQTYEQYF.

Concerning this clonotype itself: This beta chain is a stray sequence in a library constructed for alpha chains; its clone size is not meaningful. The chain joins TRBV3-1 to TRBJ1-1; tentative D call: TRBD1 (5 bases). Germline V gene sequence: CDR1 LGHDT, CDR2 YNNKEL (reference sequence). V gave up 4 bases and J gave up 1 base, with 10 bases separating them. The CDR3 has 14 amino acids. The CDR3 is CASSLSGANTEAFF. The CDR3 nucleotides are TGTGCCAGCAGCCTTTCCGGGGCGAACACTGAAGCTTTCTTT.

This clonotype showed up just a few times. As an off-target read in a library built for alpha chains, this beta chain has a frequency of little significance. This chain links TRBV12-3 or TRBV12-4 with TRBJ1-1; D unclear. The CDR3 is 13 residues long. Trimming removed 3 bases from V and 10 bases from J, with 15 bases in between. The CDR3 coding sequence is TGTGCCAGCAGTTTCGGGGATCCGCCCCGAGCTTTCTTT. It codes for CASSFGDPPRAFF.